The present entry profiles one T cell receptor beta chain with its context. Repertoires were generated with immunoSEQ multiplex PCR, while TCRdb's copy carries only in-frame clones and drops some. The table lists roughly 7,000 clones, 89% of them singletons, with around 4.9% in the top ten. The sample originates from a study of graft-versus-host responses after intestinal transplantation. Study at large: After anti-thymocyte globulin induction, recipients took tacrolimus and steroids for three to four years.

The CDR3 has 11 amino acids. With 2 bases removed from V and 5 bases from J, the gap between germline ends came to 3 bases. Germline assignment: CDR1 SGHNT and CDR2 YYREEE (reference sequence). This chain links TRBV5-4 with TRBJ2-3; D is ambiguous. This sequence originates from a human patient who received an intestinal transplant, so some T cells may come from the graft donor. The input for sequencing was PBMCs, taken about 80 days after transplant. The CDR3 nucleotides read TGTGCCAGCAGCTTACGAGATACGCAGTATTTT. Residues: CASSLRDTQYF.